The sequence of this T cell receptor (beta chain) was determined in a study of blood T cell repertoires in COVID-19. Study-level information: From the United States, Italy and Spain came samples of acute and convalescent COVID-19. Nucleic acid was either cDNA or gDNA, and it came from T cells, B-cell-depleted T cells, or PBMCs.

This clone was seen a single time. In the source study's methods: Amplification of reference gene primers was used by the study to estimate nucleated cell counts. Clones were read by immunoSEQ multiplex PCR, and TCRdb kept only the in-frame ones, dropping some. V, J and clone size reflect that table, while D and trimming were determined from the DNA. The table has fewer than 300,000 clones, around 89% seen once. The germline gives CDR1 LNHNV, CDR2 YYDKDF (reference sequence). The CDR3 spans 16 residues. V dropped 0 bases and J dropped 7 bases, with 18 bases sitting between them. The chain combines TRBV15 with TRBJ1-1, with D possibly being TRBD1 (6 bases). The material sequenced was peripheral blood. The receptor's source is a young man with acute or convalescent COVID-19. The CDR3 region has the DNA TGTGCCACCAGCAGAGATCTTTTTGGCGGACAGAGTGAAGCTTTCTTT. Translation: CATSRDLFGGQSEAFF.